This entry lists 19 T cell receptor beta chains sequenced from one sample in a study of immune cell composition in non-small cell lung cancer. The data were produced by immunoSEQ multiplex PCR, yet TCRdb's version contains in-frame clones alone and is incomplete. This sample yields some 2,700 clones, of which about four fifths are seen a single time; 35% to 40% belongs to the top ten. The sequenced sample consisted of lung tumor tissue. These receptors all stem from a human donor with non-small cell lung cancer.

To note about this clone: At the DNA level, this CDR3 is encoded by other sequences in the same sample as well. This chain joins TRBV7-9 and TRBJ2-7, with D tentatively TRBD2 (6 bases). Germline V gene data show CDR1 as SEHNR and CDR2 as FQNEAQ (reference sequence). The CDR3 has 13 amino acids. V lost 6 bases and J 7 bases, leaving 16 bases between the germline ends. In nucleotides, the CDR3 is TGTGCCAGCAGAAATACTCTTGGGGGGGAGCAGTACTTC. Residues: CASRNTLGGEQYF.

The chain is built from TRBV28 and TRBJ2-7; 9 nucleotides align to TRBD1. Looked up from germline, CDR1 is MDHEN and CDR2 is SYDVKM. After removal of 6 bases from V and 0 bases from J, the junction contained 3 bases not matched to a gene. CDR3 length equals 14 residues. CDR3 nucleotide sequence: TGTGCCAGCAGCTGGGGACAGGGCTCCTACGAGCAGTACTTC. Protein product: CASSWGQGSYEQYF.

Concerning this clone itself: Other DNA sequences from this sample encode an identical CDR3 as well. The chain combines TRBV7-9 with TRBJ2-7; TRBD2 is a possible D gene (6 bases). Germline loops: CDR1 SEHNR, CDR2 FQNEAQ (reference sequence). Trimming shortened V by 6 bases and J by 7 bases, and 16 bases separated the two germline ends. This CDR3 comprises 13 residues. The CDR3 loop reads CASRNTLGGEQYF. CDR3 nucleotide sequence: TGTGCCAGCAGAAATACCCTTGGGGGGGAGCAGTACTTC.

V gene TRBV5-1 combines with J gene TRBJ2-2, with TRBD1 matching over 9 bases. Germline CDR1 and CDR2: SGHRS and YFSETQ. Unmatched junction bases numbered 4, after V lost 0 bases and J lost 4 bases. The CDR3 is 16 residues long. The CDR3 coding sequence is TGCGCCAGCAGCTTGGCGGGGACAGGGTTCACCGGGGAGCTGTTTTTT. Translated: CASSLAGTGFTGELFF.

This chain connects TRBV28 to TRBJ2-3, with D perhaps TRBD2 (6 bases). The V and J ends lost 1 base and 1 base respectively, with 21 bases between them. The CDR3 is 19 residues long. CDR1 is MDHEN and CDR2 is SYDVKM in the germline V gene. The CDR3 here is CASSLYPRRLDPRTDTQYF. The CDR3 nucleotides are TGTGCCAGCAGTTTATACCCCAGGAGACTAGATCCCCGCACAGATACGCAGTATTTT.

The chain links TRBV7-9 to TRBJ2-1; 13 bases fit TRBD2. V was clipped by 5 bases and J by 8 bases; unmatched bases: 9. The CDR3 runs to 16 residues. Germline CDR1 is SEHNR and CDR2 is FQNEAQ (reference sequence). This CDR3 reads CASSETGTSGNDEQFF. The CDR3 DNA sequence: TGTGCCAGCAGCGAGACCGGGACTAGCGGGAATGATGAGCAGTTCTTC. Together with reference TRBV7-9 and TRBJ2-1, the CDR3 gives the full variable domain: DTGVSQNPRHKITKRGQNVTFRCDPISEHNRLYWYRQTLGQGPEFLTYFQNEAQLEKSRLLSDRFSAERPKGSFSTLEIQRTEQGDSAMYLCASSETGTSGNDEQFFGPGTRLTVL.

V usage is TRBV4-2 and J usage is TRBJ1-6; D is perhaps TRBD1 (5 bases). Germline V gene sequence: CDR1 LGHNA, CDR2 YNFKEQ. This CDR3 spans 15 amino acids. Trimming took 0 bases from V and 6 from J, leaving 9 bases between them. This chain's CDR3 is CASSQERRGNSPLHF. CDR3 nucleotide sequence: TGTGCCAGCAGCCAAGAGAGGAGGGGTAATTCACCCCTCCACTTT.

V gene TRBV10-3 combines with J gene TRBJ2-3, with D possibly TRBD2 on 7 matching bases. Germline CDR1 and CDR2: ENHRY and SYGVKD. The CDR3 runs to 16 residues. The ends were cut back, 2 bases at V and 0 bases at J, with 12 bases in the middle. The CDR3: CAISERGGASTDTQYF. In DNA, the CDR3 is TGTGCCATCAGTGAGCGAGGGGGGGCCAGCACAGATACGCAGTATTTT.

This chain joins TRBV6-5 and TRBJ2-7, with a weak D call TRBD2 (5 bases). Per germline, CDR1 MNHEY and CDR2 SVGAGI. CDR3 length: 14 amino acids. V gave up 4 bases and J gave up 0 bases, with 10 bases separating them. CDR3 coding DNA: TGTGCCAGCAGTTCCCCGGGATACTCCTACGAGCAGTACTTC. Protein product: CASSSPGYSYEQYF.

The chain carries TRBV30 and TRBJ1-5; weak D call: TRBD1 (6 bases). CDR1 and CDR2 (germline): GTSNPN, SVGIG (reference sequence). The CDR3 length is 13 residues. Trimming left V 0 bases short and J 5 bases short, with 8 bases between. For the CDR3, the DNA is TGTGCCTGGAGTGTACAGGGTCATCAGCCCCAGCATTTT. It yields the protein CAWSVQGHQPQHF.

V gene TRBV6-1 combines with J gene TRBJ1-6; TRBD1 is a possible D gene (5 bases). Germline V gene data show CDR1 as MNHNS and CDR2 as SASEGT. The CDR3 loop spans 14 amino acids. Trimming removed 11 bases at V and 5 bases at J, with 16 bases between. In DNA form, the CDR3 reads TGTGCCGTCGGTGGGGCAGCTAATAATTCACCCCTCCACTTT. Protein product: CAVGGAANNSPLHF.

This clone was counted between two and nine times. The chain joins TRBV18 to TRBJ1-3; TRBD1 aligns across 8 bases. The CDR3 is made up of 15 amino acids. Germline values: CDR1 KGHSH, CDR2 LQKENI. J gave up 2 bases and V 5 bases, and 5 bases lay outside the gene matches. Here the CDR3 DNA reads TGTGCCAGCTCAGCCGACAGGGGAACTGGAAACACCATATATTTT. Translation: CASSADRGTGNTIYF.

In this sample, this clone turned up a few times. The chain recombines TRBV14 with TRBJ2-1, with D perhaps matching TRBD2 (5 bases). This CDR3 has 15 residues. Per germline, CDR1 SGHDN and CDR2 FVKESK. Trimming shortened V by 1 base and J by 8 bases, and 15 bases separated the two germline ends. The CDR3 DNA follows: TGTGCCAGCAGCCAAGTAAGCGGATACGGCGATGAGCAGTTCTTC. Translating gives CASSQVSGYGDEQFF.

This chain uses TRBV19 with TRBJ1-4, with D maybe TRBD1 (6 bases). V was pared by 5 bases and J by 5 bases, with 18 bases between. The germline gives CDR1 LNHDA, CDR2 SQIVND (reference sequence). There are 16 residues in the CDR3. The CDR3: CASSPSTGRRNEKLFF. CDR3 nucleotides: TGTGCCAGTAGTCCTTCGACAGGTCGGCGAAATGAAAAACTGTTTTTT.

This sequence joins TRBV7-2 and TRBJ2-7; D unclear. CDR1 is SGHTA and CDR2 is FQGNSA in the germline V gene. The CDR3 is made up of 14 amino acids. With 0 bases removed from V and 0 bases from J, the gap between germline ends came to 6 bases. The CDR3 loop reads CASSLAHSSYEQYF. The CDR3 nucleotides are TGTGCCAGCAGCTTAGCACACAGCTCCTACGAGCAGTACTTC.

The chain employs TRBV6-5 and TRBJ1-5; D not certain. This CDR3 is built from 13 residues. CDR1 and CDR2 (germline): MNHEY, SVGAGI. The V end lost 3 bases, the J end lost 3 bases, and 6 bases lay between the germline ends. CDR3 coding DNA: TGTGCCAGCAGTTATGGGCCCAATCAGCCCCAGCATTTT. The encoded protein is CASSYGPNQPQHF.

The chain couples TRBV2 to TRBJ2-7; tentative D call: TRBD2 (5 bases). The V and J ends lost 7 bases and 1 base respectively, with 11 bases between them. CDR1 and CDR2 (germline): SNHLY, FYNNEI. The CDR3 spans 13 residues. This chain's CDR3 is CASMNGLSYEQYF. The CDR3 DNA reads TGTGCCAGCATGAACGGACTTTCCTACGAGCAGTACTTC.

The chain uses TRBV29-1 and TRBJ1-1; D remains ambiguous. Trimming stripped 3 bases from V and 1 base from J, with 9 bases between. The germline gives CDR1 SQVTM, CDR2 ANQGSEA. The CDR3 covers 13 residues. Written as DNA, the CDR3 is TGCAGCGTTGACCCCGCAGGGAACACTGAAGCTTTCTTT. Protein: CSVDPAGNTEAFF.

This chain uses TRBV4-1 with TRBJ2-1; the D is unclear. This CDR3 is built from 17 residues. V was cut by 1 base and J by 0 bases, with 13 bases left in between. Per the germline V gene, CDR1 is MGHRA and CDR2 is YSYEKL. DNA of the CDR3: TGCGCCAGCAGCCAAGTTCCAGAGGTCCTCTCCTACAATGAGCAGTTCTTC. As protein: CASSQVPEVLSYNEQFF.